What follows describes a single T cell receptor beta chain. The data derive from a study of blood T cell repertoires in COVID-19. Study context: Acute and convalescent COVID-19 samples came from the United States, Italy and Spain.

Original analysis: Amplified reference gene primers provided the basis for estimating nucleated cell counts. Method: immunoSEQ multiplex PCR; TCRdb's copy keeps in-frame clones and lacks some. That table furnishes V, J and clone size, whereas the DNA furnished D and trimming. The sample has some 56,000 clones; roughly nine tenths are singletons. This CDR3 is built from 15 residues. From germline, CDR1 is MNHEY and CDR2 SVGAGI. After removal of 6 bases from V and 7 bases from J, the junction contained 10 bases not matched to a gene. Seattle's cohort entered during active infection and was followed longitudinally.

Sequences were obtained from peripheral blood. The chain is built from TRBV6-5 and TRBJ2-1, with TRBD1 matching over 9 bases. This TCR was recovered from an older woman with COVID-19, enrolled during active disease. CDR3 sequence reads: CASSQPGTGWNEQFF. CDR3 coding DNA: TGTGCCAGCAGCCAACCCGGGACAGGGTGGAATGAGCAGTTCTTC.